This record looks at one T cell receptor (beta chain) sequence and its context. TCRdb keeps only in-frame clones here, not all; method: immunoSEQ multiplex PCR. Of around 20,000 clones in the sample, approximately 91% were seen once. The data belong to a study of lymphopenia after photon versus proton radiotherapy. The CDR3 consists of 16 residues. The germline V gene encodes CDR1 MNHEY and CDR2 SMNVEV (reference sequence). Unmatched junction bases numbered 13, after V lost 7 bases and J lost 9 bases. The J gene is TRBJ2-1, the V gene TRBV27, with 12 bases identical to TRBD1. The sequenced sample was peripheral blood, obtained from a patient treated with proton-based radiotherapy. The clonotype was recovered from a woman aged 65 to 85 with pancreatic cancer. Some clones in this sample may be carry-over from other donors' samples. As DNA, the CDR3 is TGTGCCAGCATCAAACTCGGGACAGGGGGCTTGGTTGAGCAGTTCTTC. Its translation: CASIKLGTGGLVEQFF.